This paragraph reports one TCR beta chain. The entry originates in a study of human T cells and chemical hapten exposure. Indicated time point: pre-sensitization, week 0. Treatment defined: therapeutic diphenylcyclopropenone sensitization with weekly scalp DPC. This CDR3 contains 15 residues. CDR1 SGHTA and CDR2 FQGNSA come from the germline V gene. V shed 4 bases and J shed 4 bases, with 16 bases lying between them. TCRdb redid the calling of the RACE reads with MiXCR, one entry per CDR3 protein. The profile shows 57,000 or so distinct CDR3 sequences, about 11% of them singletons. The source was whole blood, collected in connection with sensitization to the hapten diphenylcyclopropenone (DPC). The rearrangement uses TRBV7-2 and TRBJ1-1; perhaps TRBD1 as D (6 bases). The clonotype was recovered from a woman in her thirties or forties with alopecia areata. Some clones in this sample may be carry-over from other donors' samples. CDR3 sequence: CASSSTGGGGTEAFF. The CDR3 DNA reads TGTGCCAGCAGCTCGACCGGGGGAGGGGGCACTGAAGCTTTCTTT.